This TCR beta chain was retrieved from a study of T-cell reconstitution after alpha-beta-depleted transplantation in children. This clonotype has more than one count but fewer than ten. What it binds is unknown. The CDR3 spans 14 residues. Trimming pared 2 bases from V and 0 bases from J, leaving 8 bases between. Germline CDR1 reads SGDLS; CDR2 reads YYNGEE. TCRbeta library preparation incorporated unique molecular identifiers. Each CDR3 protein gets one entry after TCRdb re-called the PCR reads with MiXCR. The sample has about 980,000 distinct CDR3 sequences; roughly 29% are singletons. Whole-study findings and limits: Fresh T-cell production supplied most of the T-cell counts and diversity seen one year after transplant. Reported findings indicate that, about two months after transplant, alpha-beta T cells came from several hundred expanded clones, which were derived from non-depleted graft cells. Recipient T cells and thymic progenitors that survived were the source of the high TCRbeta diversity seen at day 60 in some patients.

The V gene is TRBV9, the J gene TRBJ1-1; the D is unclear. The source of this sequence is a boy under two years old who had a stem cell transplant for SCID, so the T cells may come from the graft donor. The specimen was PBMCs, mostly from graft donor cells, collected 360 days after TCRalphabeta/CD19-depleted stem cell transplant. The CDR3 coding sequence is TGTGCCAGCAGCGTGGGCACTCTGAACACTGAAGCTTTCTTT. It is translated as CASSVGTLNTEAFF.